This record looks at one T cell receptor beta chain sequence and its context. Looked up from germline, CDR1 is SEHNR and CDR2 is FQNEAQ (reference sequence). J lost 4 bases, V lost 2 bases, and 5 bases had no gene match. The CDR3 is 14 residues long. The data originate from a study of OX40 agonist ivuxolimab in advanced cancers. The protocol was immunoSEQ multiplex PCR, while the TCRdb copy is restricted to in-frame clones and leaves out a portion. The sample records 55,000 to 70,000 clones, approximately 86% being singletons. Material: CD4+ or CD8+ T cells sorted from blood, obtained in a trial of the OX40 agonist ivuxolimab. The receptor comes from an adult with an advanced solid tumor such as melanoma, head and neck, liver or kidney cancer. This rearrangement joins TRBV7-9 to TRBJ2-7, with 7 bases matching TRBD2. The CDR3 sequence is CASSLNGGRYEQYF. CDR3 in DNA: TGTGCCAGCAGCTTAAACGGGGGGAGGTACGAGCAGTACTTC.